The 27 T cell receptor beta chains presented below share a single source sample, sequenced in a study of blood T cell repertoires in COVID-19. Here immunoSEQ multiplex PCR was the method, and the copy in TCRdb shows in-frame clones only, minus some. The sample yields some 240,000 clones, more than 75% seen once. Source material: peripheral blood. The receptors stem from a human donor in a cohort sampled during active COVID-19.

The chain has TRBV7-9 and TRBJ1-1, with D unresolved. The V gene's germline CDR1 is SEHNR and CDR2 FQNEAQ (reference sequence). There are 12 residues in the CDR3. V lost 5 bases and J 7 bases, leaving 11 bases between the germline ends. In DNA, the CDR3 is TGTGCCAGCAGCCTGGAGCGGGATGAAGCTTTCTTT. Amino acids: CASSLERDEAFF.

This clone has just one count. The V and J genes are TRBV28 and TRBJ1-4; 10 bases agree with TRBD1. V was clipped by 5 bases and J by 8 bases; unmatched bases: 8. This CDR3 comprises 15 residues. Germline loops: CDR1 MDHEN, CDR2 SYDVKM. The CDR3 coding sequence is TGTGCCAGCAGTAGGGGGGGGACAGGGGACGAAAAACTGTTTTTT. This codes for CASSRGGTGDEKLFF. Complete variable domain (other parts from reference TRBV28 and TRBJ1-4): DVKVTQSSRYLVKRTGEKVFLECVQDMDHENMFWYRQDPGLGLRLIYFSYDVKMKEKGDIPEGYSVSREKKERFSLILESASTNQTSMYLCASSRGGTGDEKLFFGSGTQLSVL.

The chain is built from TRBV7-2 and TRBJ2-1, with D possibly matching TRBD2 (5 bases). This CDR3 has 14 amino acids. Germline lookup yields CDR1 SGHTA and CDR2 FQGNSA. Trimming cost V 4 bases and J 12 bases, with 19 bases left between them. The CDR3 region is CASSSGLGSLVQFF. The CDR3 region has the DNA TGTGCCAGCAGCTCCGGGCTAGGGAGCCTTGTGCAGTTCTTC.

This chain joins TRBV7-3 and TRBJ2-1, with 8 positions matching TRBD2. The V gene's germline CDR1 is SGHTA and CDR2 FQGTGA. This CDR3 has 12 amino acids. Unmatched junction bases numbered 3, after V lost 6 bases and J lost 8 bases. CDR3 DNA sequence: TGTGCCAGCAGGCGGGGGGAGGATGAGCAGTTCTTC. Its translation is CASRRGEDEQFF.

The rearrangement uses TRBV4-3 and TRBJ2-1; D may be TRBD2 (6 bases). Germline assignment: CDR1 LGHNA and CDR2 YSLEER. This CDR3 has 13 amino acids. V was trimmed by 0 bases and J by 9 bases, leaving 9 bases between them. The CDR3 loop reads CASSQEEGREQFF. CDR3 coding DNA: TGCGCCAGCAGCCAAGAGGAGGGGCGTGAGCAGTTCTTC.

This rearrangement joins TRBV30 to TRBJ2-1; the D gene is possibly TRBD1 (8 bases). The CDR3 consists of 17 residues. V lost 1 base and J lost 8, with 24 bases in between. Germline V CDR1 and CDR2: GTSNPN, SVGIG (reference sequence). In DNA, the CDR3 is TGTGCCTGGAGTGCCTACCTCCGGACAGGGAGGGATTATGAGCAGTTCTTC. As protein: CAWSAYLRTGRDYEQFF. Supplemented by reference TRBV30 and TRBJ2-1, the full variable domain reads SQTIHQWPATLVQPVGSPLSLECTVEGTSNPNLYWYRQAAGRGLQLLFYSVGIGQISSEVPQNLSASRPQDRQFILSSKKLLLSDSGFYLCAWSAYLRTGRDYEQFFGPGTRLTVL.

This chain connects TRBV7-9 to TRBJ2-2; 7 bases fit TRBD1. CDR3 length: 19 amino acids. After removal of 2 bases from V and 4 bases from J, the junction contained 16 bases not matched to a gene. Germline-derived CDR1 and CDR2 are SEHNR and FQNEAQ (reference sequence). The CDR3 region is CASSLPLTVTGESTGELFF. Here the CDR3 DNA reads TGTGCCAGCAGCTTACCCCTAACAGTAACAGGGGAGTCCACCGGGGAGCTGTTTTTT.

V usage is TRBV12-3 or TRBV12-4 and J usage is TRBJ2-3; D perhaps matches TRBD2 (7 bases). This CDR3 has 13 amino acids. V gave up 8 bases and J gave up 4 bases, with 13 bases separating them. CDR3 sequence: CASWPGGADTQYF. CDR3 coding DNA: TGTGCCAGCTGGCCGGGGGGCGCAGATACGCAGTATTTT.

The chain employs TRBV11-3 and TRBJ2-1; a possible D gene is TRBD2 (6 bases). This CDR3 comprises 13 residues. Germline V gives CDR1 SGHNT, CDR2 YENEEA. Trimming stripped 1 base from V and 10 bases from J, with 11 bases between. CDR3 loop: CASSLVRDSEQFF. The DNA for the CDR3 is TGTGCCAGCAGCTTAGTTAGGGACTCGGAGCAGTTCTTC.

The chain has TRBV2 and TRBJ1-3; TRBD1 matches at 9 bases. With V trimmed by 4 bases and J by 4 bases, 5 bases remained unmatched. CDR3 length: 15 amino acids. Germline V gene sequence: CDR1 SNHLY, CDR2 FYNNEI. Written as DNA, the CDR3 is TGTGCCAGCAGTGGGACAGGGGTGGGCGGAAACACCATATATTTT. Its protein product is CASSGTGVGGNTIYF.

This clone turned up a few times. This chain joins TRBV6-5 and TRBJ1-6; D remains ambiguous. Germline assignment: CDR1 MNHEY and CDR2 SVGAGI. V dropped 7 bases and J dropped 0 bases, with 4 bases sitting between them. The CDR3 covers 13 residues. The CDR3 sequence is CASTGSYNSPLHF. As DNA, the CDR3 is TGTGCCAGCACCGGCTCCTATAATTCACCCCTCCACTTT.

V usage is TRBV7-9 and J usage is TRBJ1-3, with D hard to call. CDR1 and CDR2 (germline): SEHNR, FQNEAQ (reference sequence). There are 11 residues in the CDR3. Trimming stripped 3 bases from V and 10 bases from J, with 7 bases between. The CDR3 protein is CASSLEGTIYF. The CDR3 DNA reads as TGTGCCAGCAGCTTGGAGGGTACCATATATTTT.

This clone was seen at least ten times. This rearrangement joins TRBV27 to TRBJ2-5; D not certain. Trimming left V 3 bases short and J 5 bases short, with 13 bases between. The CDR3 runs to 14 residues. CDR1 is MNHEY, CDR2 SMNVEV, per germline (reference sequence). The CDR3 reads CASSLSSFTETQYF. For the CDR3, the DNA is TGTGCCAGCAGTTTGAGTAGCTTCACCGAGACCCAGTACTTC.

This clone was observed a few times. V is TRBV15 and J is TRBJ1-3; possibly TRBD1 for D (5 bases). This CDR3 region has 17 residues. V lost 5 bases, J lost 2 bases, and 19 bases lay in between. The germline V gene encodes CDR1 LNHNV and CDR2 YYDKDF (reference sequence). This CDR3 is CATSGGEGAWAGNTIYF. Here the CDR3 DNA reads TGTGCCACCAGCGGTGGAGAAGGGGCCTGGGCTGGAAACACCATATATTTT.

This chain uses TRBV7-2 with TRBJ2-7; possible D gene TRBD1, 5 bases. Trimming stripped 5 bases from V and 1 base from J, with 12 bases between. The CDR3 is made up of 14 amino acids. Germline V gene lookup returns CDR1 SGHTA and CDR2 FQGNSA. CDR3 sequence reads: CASSPQGPSYEQYF. The CDR3 DNA reads as TGTGCCAGCAGCCCCCAGGGCCCATCCTACGAGCAGTACTTC.

The gene calls are TRBV2 and TRBJ2-7, with D possibly being TRBD2 (6 bases). The germline V gene has CDR1 SNHLY and CDR2 FYNNEI. Trimming shortened V by 5 bases and J by 6 bases, and 20 bases separated the two germline ends. CDR3 length equals 15 residues. The CDR3 loop reads CASSPTGDQGSEQYF. The DNA for the CDR3 is TGTGCCAGCAGTCCCACGGGAGACCAGGGCTCCGAGCAGTACTTC.

V usage is TRBV3-1 (or the pseudogene TRBV3-2) and J usage is TRBJ2-1; TRBD2 agrees at 11 bases. There are 16 residues in the CDR3. V lost 4 bases and J lost 6; bases outside the gene matches: 8. Germline V CDR1 and CDR2: LGHDT, YNNKEL (reference sequence). CDR3 protein: CASSRTTSGVANEQFF. The CDR3 nucleotides read TGTGCCAGCAGCCGGACGACTAGCGGGGTCGCCAATGAGCAGTTCTTC.

The V and J genes are TRBV11-1 and TRBJ2-4; 7 nucleotides agree with TRBD1. V shed 6 bases and J 6 bases; nucleotides not matched to a gene: 5. The CDR3 totals 13 residues. The germline V gene encodes CDR1 SGHAT and CDR2 FQDESV (reference sequence). The CDR3 spells CASSLAGGNIQYF. Here the CDR3 DNA reads TGTGCCAGCAGTCTAGCAGGGGGAAACATTCAGTACTTC.

The chain joins TRBV7-6 to TRBJ1-2; perhaps TRBD1 as D (5 bases). With 5 bases removed from V and 6 bases from J, the gap between germline ends came to 16 bases. Germline loops: CDR1 SGHVS, CDR2 FNYEAQ. This CDR3 is built from 14 residues. CDR3 loop: CASSARPGTNGYTF. The DNA for the CDR3 is TGTGCCAGCAGCGCCCGCCCCGGGACTAATGGCTACACCTTC. The full variable domain, completed using reference TRBV7-6 and TRBJ1-2, is GAGVSQSPRYKVTKRGQDVALRCDPISGHVSLYWYRQALGQGPEFLTYFNYEAQQDKSGLPNDRFSAERPEGSISTLTIQRTEQRDSAMYRCASSARPGTNGYTFGSGTRLTVV.

This clone was detected many times. The chain carries TRBV5-4 and TRBJ1-6, with TRBD1 matching over 7 bases. This CDR3 comprises 16 residues. J was trimmed by 6 bases and V by 4 bases; bases with no gene match: 10. CDR1 SGHNT and CDR2 YYREEE come from the germline V gene (reference sequence). The CDR3 loop is CASSRNRGGGNSPLHF. Written as DNA, the CDR3 is TGTGCCAGCAGCCGCAACAGGGGAGGAGGTAATTCACCCCTCCACTTT.

The J gene is TRBJ1-1, the V gene TRBV7-9; D is uncertain. The V end lost 2 bases, the J end lost 0 bases, and 4 bases lay between the germline ends. There are 13 residues in the CDR3. Germline V gene data show CDR1 as SEHNR and CDR2 as FQNEAQ (reference sequence). CDR3 nucleotide sequence: TGTGCCAGCAGCTTACAGATGAACACTGAAGCTTTCTTT. Translation gives CASSLQMNTEAFF.

This clone came up many times. This chain joins TRBV3-1 (or the pseudogene TRBV3-2) and TRBJ2-1, with D unclear. The V gene lost 4 bases and the J gene lost 1 base, with 17 bases spanning the gap. Germline V CDR1 and CDR2: LGHDT, YNNKEL (reference sequence). The CDR3 length is 17 residues. The CDR3 DNA sequence: TGTGCCAGCAGCCCCATCGAGGCCGGGTGGTCCTACAATGAGCAGTTCTTC. It codes for CASSPIEAGWSYNEQFF.

The V call is TRBV28, the J call TRBJ1-5; 8 bases agree with TRBD1. V dropped 5 bases and J dropped 0; count of bases not matched to a gene: 6. The CDR3 runs to 16 residues. Germline values: CDR1 MDHEN, CDR2 SYDVKM. The CDR3 sequence: CASSPRTGISNQPQHF. CDR3 DNA sequence: TGTGCCAGCAGTCCCCGGACAGGGATTAGCAATCAGCCCCAGCATTTT. The complete variable domain, with remaining parts taken from reference TRBV28 and TRBJ1-5, reads DVKVTQSSRYLVKRTGEKVFLECVQDMDHENMFWYRQDPGLGLRLIYFSYDVKMKEKGDIPEGYSVSREKKERFSLILESASTNQTSMYLCASSPRTGISNQPQHFGDGTRLSIL.

The chain carries TRBV27 and TRBJ1-6, with D possibly matching TRBD1 (6 bases). Trimming removed 2 bases from V and 7 bases from J, with 12 bases in between. Germline assignment: CDR1 MNHEY and CDR2 SMNVEV (reference sequence). The length of the CDR3 is 15 residues. The CDR3: CASSLISTGNSPLHF. The CDR3 coding sequence is TGTGCCAGCAGTTTAATTTCAACAGGGAATTCACCCCTCCACTTT.

The chain links TRBV27 to TRBJ1-5; 7 bases line up with TRBD1. CDR1 MNHEY and CDR2 SMNVEV come from the germline V gene (reference sequence). This CDR3 is built from 18 residues. V lost 5 bases, J lost 0 bases, and 13 bases stayed unmatched. CDR3 loop: CASSPSGTAKYSNQPQHF. CDR3 DNA: TGTGCCAGCAGTCCCTCCGGGACAGCTAAGTATAGCAATCAGCCCCAGCATTTT.

V gene TRBV28 combines with J gene TRBJ1-6; 11 positions agree with TRBD1. V lost 6 bases to trimming and J lost 14 bases; unmatched junction nucleotides: 18. The CDR3 contains 17 residues. Germline CDR1 MDHEN, CDR2 SYDVKM. The CDR3 DNA is TGTGCCAGCAGAACCACTATCGGACAGGGGGCGATTGGGACCCTCCACTTT. This translates into CASRTTIGQGAIGTLHF.

The gene calls are TRBV12-5 and TRBJ2-1, with D possibly being TRBD2 (6 bases). The CDR3 extends over 12 amino acids. Trimming took off 0 bases at V and 10 bases at J, with 7 bases between the two ends. Germline V CDR1 and CDR2: LGHNT, FRNRAP. CDR3 residues: CASGLVGGEQFF. The CDR3, as DNA: TGTGCTAGTGGTTTGGTTGGAGGGGAGCAGTTCTTC.